These 15 T cell receptor beta chains came from one sample sequenced in a study of spatial heterogeneity in lung cancer (dated by TCRdb to between 2018 and 2021). Study-wide conclusions, independent of this receptor: The tumor nonsynonymous mutation count correlated with the number of expanded alpha and beta TCRs within the tumor.

Their target antigens are unknown. Library prep was done by 5' RACE. The reads were generated on a NextSeq 500. TCRdb cleaned the public reads at Q25 with fastp, built clones with MiXCR and kept in-frame beta chains. Identical CDR3 proteins give one entry, which carries the most common genes and DNA. The sample includes 14,000 or so distinct CDR3 sequences, with approximately 4.5% observed a single time. Of the sample, around 18% falls within the top ten clones. The meaning of the sample's time point label: sample taken at primary tumor resection. The sample consisted of lung tumor tissue, taken at surgery. The source of these receptors is a female donor with early-stage non-small cell lung cancer.

Relative to its sample, this clonotype is medium-sized. This beta chain is an off-target read within a library intended for alpha chains, so its frequency means little. The chain joins TRBV2 to TRBJ1-1, with 9 nucleotides matching TRBD1. The V and J ends lost 8 bases and 5 bases, in that order; junction bases with no gene match: 6. The V gene's germline CDR1 is SNHLY and CDR2 FYNNEI. CDR3 size: 13 residues. CDR3 sequence reads: CASEEQGATEAFF. Here the CDR3 DNA reads TGTGCCAGCGAGGAACAGGGGGCGACTGAAGCTTTCTTT.

At least ten counts were recorded for this clonotype. A library made for alpha chains picked up this beta chain off target, so its size means little. This chain links TRBV7-2 with TRBJ2-5; a weak D match, TRBD2 (7 bases). Germline V lookup: CDR1 SGHTA, CDR2 FQGNSA. Trimming stripped 3 bases from V and 0 bases from J, with 23 bases between. This CDR3 comprises 19 residues. The CDR3 reads CASSLRGGGASWDQETQYF. The CDR3 DNA reads as TGTGCCAGCAGCTTGAGGGGCGGGGGCGCATCTTGGGACCAAGAGACCCAGTACTTC.

This clonotype has ten or more counts. This beta chain is a stray read from a library made for alpha chains; its abundance is not meaningful. The chain has TRBV6-1 and TRBJ2-3; D call uncertain. CDR1 and CDR2 (germline): MNHNS, SASEGT. V dropped 5 bases and J dropped 4 bases, with 13 bases sitting between them. This CDR3 is built from 14 residues. CDR3 DNA: TGTGCCAGCAGTTCCAGACTGACACCAGATACGCAGTATTTT. This encodes CASSSRLTPDTQYF.

This clonotype was counted at least ten times. Since the library was made to target alpha chains, this beta chain is a stray read and its abundance is not meaningful. V gene TRBV27 combines with J gene TRBJ2-3; D is unresolved. CDR1 MNHEY and CDR2 SMNVEV come from the germline V gene (reference sequence). V lost 5 bases, J lost 4 bases, and 16 bases lay in between. There are 15 residues in the CDR3. The CDR3 sequence: CASSVLGNGADTQYF. CDR3 sequence (DNA): TGTGCCAGCAGTGTCCTGGGGAACGGCGCAGATACGCAGTATTTT.

This clonotype was detected many times. Being off target in a library aimed at alpha chains, this beta chain has a size of little meaning. The chain employs TRBV4-2 and TRBJ1-4; the match to TRBD1 covers 9 bases. The CDR3 covers 14 residues. The V and J ends lost 3 bases and 8 bases, in that order; junction bases with no gene match: 4. Germline V CDR1 and CDR2: LGHNA, YNFKEQ. CDR3 loop: CASSQTGGREKLFF. CDR3 nucleotide sequence: TGTGCCAGCAGCCAGACAGGGGGAAGAGAAAAACTGTTTTTT.

This clonotype was seen repeatedly, ten times or more. This beta chain turned up in a library designed for alpha chains; as an off-target read, its abundance says little. The chain joins TRBV30 to TRBJ1-2; D unclear. This CDR3 region has 13 residues. V was cut by 0 bases and J by 2 bases, with 7 bases left in between. Germline CDR1 is GTSNPN and CDR2 is SVGIG (reference sequence). The CDR3 region has the DNA TGTGCCTGGAGTGTAGCCAGAAACTATGGCTACACCTTC. Protein sequence: CAWSVARNYGYTF.

There are many counts of this clonotype. A library prepared for alpha chains yielded this beta chain as an off-target read; its size is of little meaning. J is TRBJ2-3 and V is TRBV5-1; either TRBD1 or TRBD2 may supply D (6 bases each). V was shortened by 10 bases and J by 6 bases, with 21 bases between the two germline ends. The CDR3 is 14 amino acids. In germline, CDR1 is SGHRS, CDR2 YFSETQ. The CDR3, as DNA: TGCGCCGGCCGGTGGAACGGGGGCGAGGATACGCAGTATTTT. Residues: CAGRWNGGEDTQYF.

This clonotype is labeled as medium-sized. With the library built for alpha chains, this beta chain is off target and its frequency is not meaningful. This chain connects TRBV20-1 to TRBJ1-1; the D is unclear. With 5 bases removed from V and 3 bases from J, the gap between germline ends came to 10 bases. This CDR3 is 12 amino acids long. CDR1 and CDR2 (germline): DFQATT, SNEGSKA (reference sequence). CDR3 coding DNA: TGCAGTGCTCCGCGGGCCGACACTGAAGCTTTCTTT. Encoded protein: CSAPRADTEAFF.

This clonotype was seen ten or more times. For a library built for alpha chains, this beta chain is a stray read; little rests on its size. The rearrangement uses TRBV7-2 and TRBJ1-6, with 7 positions matching TRBD1. This CDR3 contains 14 residues. The germline V gene has CDR1 SGHTA and CDR2 FQGNSA. The V segment lost 6 bases and the J segment 4 bases; nucleotides outside the gene matches: 3. CDR3 in amino acids: CASRTGPYNSPLHF. The CDR3 DNA follows: TGTGCCAGCAGGACAGGGCCGTATAATTCACCCCTCCACTTT.

By proportion, this clonotype is medium-sized (0.01 to 0.1%). As an off-target read in a library built for alpha chains, this beta chain has a frequency of little significance. The chain employs TRBV6-1 and TRBJ1-2; 11 nucleotides align to TRBD1. The germline CDR1 and CDR2 sequences are MNHNS and SASEGT. The CDR3 has 14 residues. The J segment lost 5 bases and the V segment lost 4 bases, leaving 3 bases of the junction unmatched. The CDR3 DNA sequence: TGTGCCAGCAGTGCGGACAGGGGGCATTATGGCTACACCTTC. Translation gives CASSADRGHYGYTF.

This clonotype occurred many times. This beta chain came through as a stray read in a library set up for alpha chains, and its size says little. The chain links TRBV4-1 to TRBJ1-4; D gene uncertain. The CDR3 is made up of 14 amino acids. The V gene lost 3 bases and the J gene lost 4 bases, with 9 bases spanning the gap. CDR1 and CDR2 from the germline V gene are MGHRA and YSYEKL. CDR3 sequence: CASSQVALNEKLFF. CDR3 nucleotide sequence: TGCGCCAGCAGCCAGGTGGCGCTTAATGAAAAACTGTTTTTT.

Points on this clonotype: Little can be read into the size of this beta chain, an off-target read in a library designed for alpha chains. The rearrangement joins TRBV6-1 to TRBJ2-1; 16 nucleotides line up with TRBD2. Germline CDR1 is MNHNS and CDR2 is SASEGT. With 6 bases clipped from V and 2 bases from J, the junction kept 1 base outside the gene matches. The CDR3 is 16 residues long. Here the CDR3 DNA reads TGTGCCAGCAGAGGGACTAGCGGGGGGGCCTACAATGAGCAGTTCTTC. Amino acids: CASRGTSGGAYNEQFF.

This clonotype was counted many times. The library was designed around alpha chains, so this beta chain is a stray read whose abundance carries little weight. The chain combines TRBV29-1 with TRBJ2-3, with a tentative D call TRBD2 (5 bases). Trimming took 3 bases from V and 2 from J, leaving 6 bases between them. The CDR3 length is 12 residues. In germline, CDR1 is SQVTM, CDR2 ANQGSEA. This CDR3 reads CSVERDTDTQYF. The CDR3 region has the DNA TGCAGCGTTGAGAGGGACACAGATACGCAGTATTTT.

This clonotype was counted between two and nine times. This beta chain turned up in a library designed for alpha chains; as an off-target read, its abundance says little. The chain has TRBV20-1 and TRBJ1-2, with D possibly matching TRBD1 (6 bases). Between the trimmed V and J ends, which lost 4 bases and 2 bases, there was a span of 8 bases. Germline CDR1 reads DFQATT; CDR2 reads SNEGSKA (reference sequence). CDR3 size: 12 residues. The CDR3 region is CSATDRNYGYTF. The CDR3 DNA sequence: TGCAGTGCTACAGACAGGAACTATGGCTACACCTTC.

This clonotype was seen many times. This beta chain was picked up by a library intended for alpha chains and is off target, so its count carries little meaning. The V and J genes are TRBV7-3 and TRBJ1-1; D might be TRBD1 (5 bases). Germline CDR1 and CDR2: SGHTA and FQGTGA. V was cut by 0 bases and J by 4 bases, with 6 bases left in between. The CDR3 loop spans 13 amino acids. CDR3 region: CASSLTGATEAFF. Written as DNA, the CDR3 is TGTGCCAGCAGCTTAACAGGGGCCACTGAAGCTTTCTTT.